The 8 T cell receptor beta chains below all came from one sample that was sequenced in a study of radiation and T cells in renal cell carcinoma. As to time point: blood 4 weeks post-SBRT, at nephrectomy. This sample's treatment: 15 Gy SBRT to primary tumor, nephrectomy 4 weeks later. Here immunoSEQ multiplex PCR was the method, and the copy in TCRdb shows in-frame clones only, minus some. The sample lists around 180,000 clones, 88% occurring once. The sample was blood, taken from a patient whose treatment included radiotherapy and nephrectomy. These receptors were obtained from a woman between 45 and 60 years old with renal cell carcinoma.

The chain is built from TRBV25-1 and TRBJ1-2; perhaps TRBD1 as D (5 bases). V lost 0 bases and J lost 8, with 13 bases in between. The length of the CDR3 is 14 residues. Germline V gives CDR1 MGHDK, CDR2 SYGVNS. The CDR3 coding sequence is TGTGCCAGCAGTGAATACGGGGAGGGGTTCGGCTACACCTTC. It yields the protein CASSEYGEGFGYTF.

This rearrangement joins TRBV9 to TRBJ1-1; no clear D. The germline gives CDR1 SGDLS, CDR2 YYNGEE. The CDR3 contains 16 residues. V lost 0 bases, J lost 1 base, and 13 bases lay in between. The CDR3 nucleotides are TGTGCCAGCAGCGTAGTGCCTGGGTTCCAGAACACTGAAGCTTTCTTT. Amino acid sequence: CASSVVPGFQNTEAFF.

V is TRBV27 and J is TRBJ2-2, with 7 bases lining up with TRBD2. With V trimmed by 7 bases and J by 6 bases, 11 bases remained unmatched. This CDR3 contains 15 residues. Germline V gene sequence: CDR1 MNHEY, CDR2 SMNVEV (reference sequence). CDR3: CASNDERGTPGELFF. The CDR3, as DNA: TGTGCCAGCAATGATGAGCGGGGCACGCCCGGGGAGCTGTTTTTT.

The V gene is TRBV4-3, the J gene TRBJ1-5; D call uncertain. V shed 0 bases and J shed 5 bases, with 5 bases lying between them. This CDR3 is 13 amino acids long. The germline V gene encodes CDR1 LGHNA and CDR2 YSLEER. The CDR3 nucleotides read TGCGCCAGCAGCCAAGATTGGGATCAGCCCCAGCATTTT. Amino acid sequence: CASSQDWDQPQHF.

The V and J genes are TRBV19 and TRBJ1-5; TRBD1 is a possible D gene (5 bases). Germline CDR1 reads LNHDA; CDR2 reads SQIVND (reference sequence). V lost 5 bases, J lost 7 bases, and 12 bases lay in between. The CDR3 spans 13 residues. CDR3 bases: TGTGCCAGTAGTGACGACAGATCCCAGCCCCAGCATTTT. This gives the protein CASSDDRSQPQHF.

The chain has TRBV12-5 and TRBJ1-6, with 7 nucleotides matching TRBD1. The CDR3 length is 14 residues. Germline V gene sequence: CDR1 LGHNT, CDR2 FRNRAP. V lost 6 bases and J lost 6; bases outside the gene matches: 5. The CDR3 sequence is CASGQGGFNSPLHF. The CDR3 nucleotides are TGTGCTAGTGGGCAGGGGGGGTTTAATTCACCCCTCCACTTT.

The rearrangement joins TRBV11-2 to TRBJ1-5, with 8 bases lining up with TRBD1. The CDR3 extends over 17 amino acids. Germline CDR1 is SGHAT and CDR2 is FQNNGV. Trimming took 1 base from V and 7 from J; bases not matched to a gene: 12. The CDR3 reads CASSLGLGQAFGQPQHF. The CDR3, as DNA: TGTGCCAGCAGCTTAGGATTGGGACAGGCGTTCGGGCAGCCCCAGCATTTT.

V and J are TRBV6-6 and TRBJ1-2; 9 positions match TRBD1. Germline CDR1 and CDR2: MNHNY and SVGAGI (reference sequence). With V trimmed by 5 bases and J by 5 bases, 6 bases remained unmatched. The CDR3 contains 14 residues. This CDR3 reads CASSTKGQGYGYTF. For the CDR3, the DNA is TGTGCCAGCAGTACCAAGGGACAGGGTTATGGCTACACCTTC.